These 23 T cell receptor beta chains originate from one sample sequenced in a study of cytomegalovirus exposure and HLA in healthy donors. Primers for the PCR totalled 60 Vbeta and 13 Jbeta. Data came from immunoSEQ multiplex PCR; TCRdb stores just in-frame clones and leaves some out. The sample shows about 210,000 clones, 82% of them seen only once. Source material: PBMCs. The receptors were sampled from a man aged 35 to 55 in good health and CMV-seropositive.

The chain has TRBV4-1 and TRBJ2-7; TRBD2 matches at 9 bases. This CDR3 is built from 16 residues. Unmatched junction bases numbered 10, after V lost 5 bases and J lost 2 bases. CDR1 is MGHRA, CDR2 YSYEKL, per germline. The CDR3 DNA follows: TGCGCCAGCAGCACCCAGACTAGCGGAGTTACCTACGAGCAGTACTTC. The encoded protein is CASSTQTSGVTYEQYF.

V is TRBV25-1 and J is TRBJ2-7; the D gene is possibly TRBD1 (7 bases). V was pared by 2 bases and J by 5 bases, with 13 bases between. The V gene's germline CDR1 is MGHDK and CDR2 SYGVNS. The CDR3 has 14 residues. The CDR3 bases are TGTGCCAGCAGTGAAGGTGGAGGGGGCGACGAGCAGTACTTC. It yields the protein CASSEGGGGDEQYF.

The CDR3 loop is CASSEQGSPDPQHF. CDR3 nucleotide sequence: TGTGCCAGCTCCGAACAGGGGAGCCCGGATCCCCAGCATTTT. The rearrangement joins TRBV18 to TRBJ1-5, with 7 bases matching TRBD1. Per germline, CDR1 KGHSH and CDR2 LQKENI. With V trimmed by 6 bases and J by 10 bases, 12 bases remained unmatched. The CDR3 consists of 14 residues.

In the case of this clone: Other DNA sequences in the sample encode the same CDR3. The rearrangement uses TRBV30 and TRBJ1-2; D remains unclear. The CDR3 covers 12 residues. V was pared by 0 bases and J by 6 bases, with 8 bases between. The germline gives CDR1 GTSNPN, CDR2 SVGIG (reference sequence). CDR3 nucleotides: TGTGCCTGGAGTGTACCCGGTGATGGCTACACCTTC. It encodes CAWSVPGDGYTF.

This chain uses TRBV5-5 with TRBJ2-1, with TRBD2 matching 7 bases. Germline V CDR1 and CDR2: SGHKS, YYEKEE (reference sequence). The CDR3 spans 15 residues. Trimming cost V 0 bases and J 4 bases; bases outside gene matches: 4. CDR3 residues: CASSLAASGYNEQFF. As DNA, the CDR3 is TGTGCCAGCAGCTTGGCGGCTAGCGGTTACAATGAGCAGTTCTTC.

In DNA form, the CDR3 reads TGTGCCAGCAGGACAAACATGAACACTGAAGCTTTCTTT. Translated, it gives CASRTNMNTEAFF. V usage is TRBV6-5 and J usage is TRBJ1-1; D is undetermined. V gave up 6 bases and J gave up 0 bases, with 8 bases separating them. Germline assignment: CDR1 MNHEY and CDR2 SVGAGI. The length of the CDR3 is 13 residues.

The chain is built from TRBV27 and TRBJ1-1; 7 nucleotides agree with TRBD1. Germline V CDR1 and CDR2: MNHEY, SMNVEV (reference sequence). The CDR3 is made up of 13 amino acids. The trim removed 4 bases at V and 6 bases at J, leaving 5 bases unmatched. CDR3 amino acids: CASSYPGGPEAFF. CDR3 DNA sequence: TGTGCCAGCAGTTATCCAGGGGGACCTGAAGCTTTCTTT.

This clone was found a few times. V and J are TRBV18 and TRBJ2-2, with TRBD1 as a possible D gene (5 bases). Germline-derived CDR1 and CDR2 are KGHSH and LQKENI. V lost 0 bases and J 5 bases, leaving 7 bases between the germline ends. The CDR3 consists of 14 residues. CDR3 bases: TGTGCCAGCTCACCACCGGGGCAAACCGGGGAGCTGTTTTTT. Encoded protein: CASSPPGQTGELFF.

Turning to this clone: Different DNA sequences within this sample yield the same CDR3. The CDR3 sequence: CASSLGLAVDTQYF. The CDR3 coding sequence is TGTGCCAGCAGCCTAGGACTAGCGGTAGATACGCAGTATTTT. This sequence joins TRBV11-2 and TRBJ2-3, with 10 nucleotides matching TRBD2. In germline, CDR1 is SGHAT, CDR2 FQNNGV. The CDR3 length is 14 residues. With V trimmed by 5 bases and J by 5 bases, 4 bases remained unmatched.

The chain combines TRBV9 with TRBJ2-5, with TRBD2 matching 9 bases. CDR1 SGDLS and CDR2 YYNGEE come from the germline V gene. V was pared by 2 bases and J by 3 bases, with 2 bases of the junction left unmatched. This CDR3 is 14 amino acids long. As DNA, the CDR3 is TGTGCCAGCAGCGTTGGACTAGCGAAAGAGACCCAGTACTTC. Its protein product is CASSVGLAKETQYF.

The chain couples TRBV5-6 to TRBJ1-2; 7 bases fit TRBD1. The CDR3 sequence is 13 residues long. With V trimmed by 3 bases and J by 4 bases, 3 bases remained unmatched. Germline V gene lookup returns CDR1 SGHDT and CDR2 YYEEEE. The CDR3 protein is CASSSGTAYGYTF. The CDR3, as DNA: TGTGCCAGCAGCTCCGGGACAGCCTATGGCTACACCTTC. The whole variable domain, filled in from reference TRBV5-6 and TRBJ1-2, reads DAGVTQSPTHLIKTRGQQVTLRCSPKSGHDTVSWYQQALGQGPQFIFQYYEEEERQRGNFPDRFSGHQFPNYSSELNVNALLLGDSALYLCASSSGTAYGYTFGSGTRLTVV.

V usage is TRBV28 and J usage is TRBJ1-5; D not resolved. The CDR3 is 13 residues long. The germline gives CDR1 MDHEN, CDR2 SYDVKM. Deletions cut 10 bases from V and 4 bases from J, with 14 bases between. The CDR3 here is CATLDDRNQPQHF. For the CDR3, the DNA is TGTGCCACCCTAGATGACCGAAATCAGCCCCAGCATTTT.

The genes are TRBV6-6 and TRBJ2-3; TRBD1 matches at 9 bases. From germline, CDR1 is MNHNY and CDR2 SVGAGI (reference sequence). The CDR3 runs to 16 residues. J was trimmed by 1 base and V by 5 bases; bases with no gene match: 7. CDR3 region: CASSPRTGAGTDTQYF. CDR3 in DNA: TGTGCCAGCAGTCCGCGGACAGGGGCCGGCACAGATACGCAGTATTTT.

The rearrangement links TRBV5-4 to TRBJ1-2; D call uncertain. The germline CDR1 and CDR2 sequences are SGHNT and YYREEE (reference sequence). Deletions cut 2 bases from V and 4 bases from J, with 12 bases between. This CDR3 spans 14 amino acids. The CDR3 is CASSFLGEGYGYTF. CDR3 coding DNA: TGTGCCAGCAGCTTCCTCGGGGAGGGCTATGGCTACACCTTC.

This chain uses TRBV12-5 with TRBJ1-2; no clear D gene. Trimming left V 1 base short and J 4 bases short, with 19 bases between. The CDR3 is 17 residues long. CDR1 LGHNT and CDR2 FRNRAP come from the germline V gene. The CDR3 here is CASGLGPSGSVLYGYTF. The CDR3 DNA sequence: TGTGCTAGTGGTTTGGGCCCCTCGGGGTCGGTCCTCTATGGCTACACCTTC.

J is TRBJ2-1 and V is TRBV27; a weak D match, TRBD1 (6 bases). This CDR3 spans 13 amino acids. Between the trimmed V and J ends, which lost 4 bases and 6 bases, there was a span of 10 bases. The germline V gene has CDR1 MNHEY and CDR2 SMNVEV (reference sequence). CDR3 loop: CASSYLQGNEQFF. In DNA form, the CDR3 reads TGTGCCAGCAGTTACCTACAGGGCAATGAGCAGTTCTTC.

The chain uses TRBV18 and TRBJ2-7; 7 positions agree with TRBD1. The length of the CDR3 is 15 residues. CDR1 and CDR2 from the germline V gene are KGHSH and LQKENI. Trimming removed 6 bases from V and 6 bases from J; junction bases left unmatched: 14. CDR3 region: CASSHRQGQRGEQYV. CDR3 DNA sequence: TGTGCCAGCTCCCACCGACAGGGCCAAAGGGGCGAGCAGTACGTC.

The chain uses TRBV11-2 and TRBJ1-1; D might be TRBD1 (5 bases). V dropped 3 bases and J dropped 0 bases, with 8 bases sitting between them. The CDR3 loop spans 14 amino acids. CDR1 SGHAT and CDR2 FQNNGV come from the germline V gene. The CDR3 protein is CASSFGGLNTEAFF. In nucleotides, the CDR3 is TGTGCCAGCAGCTTCGGGGGGTTGAACACTGAAGCTTTCTTT.

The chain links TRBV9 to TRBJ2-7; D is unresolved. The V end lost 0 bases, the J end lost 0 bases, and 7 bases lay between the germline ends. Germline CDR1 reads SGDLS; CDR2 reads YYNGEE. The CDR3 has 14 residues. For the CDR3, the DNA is TGTGCCAGCAGCGTAGGGGCGTCCTCCTACGAGCAGTACTTC. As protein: CASSVGASSYEQYF.

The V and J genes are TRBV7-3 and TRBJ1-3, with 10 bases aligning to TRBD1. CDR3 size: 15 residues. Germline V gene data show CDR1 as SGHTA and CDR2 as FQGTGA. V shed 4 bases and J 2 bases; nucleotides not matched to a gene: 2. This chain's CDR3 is CASSSTGGTGNTIYF. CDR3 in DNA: TGTGCCAGCAGCTCGACAGGGGGCACTGGAAACACCATATATTTT. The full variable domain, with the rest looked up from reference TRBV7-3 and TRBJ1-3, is GAGVSQTPSNKVTEKGKYVELRCDPISGHTALYWYRQSLGQGPEFLIYFQGTGAADDSGLPNDRFFAVRPEGSVSTLKIQRTERGDSAVYLCASSSTGGTGNTIYFGEGSWLTVV.

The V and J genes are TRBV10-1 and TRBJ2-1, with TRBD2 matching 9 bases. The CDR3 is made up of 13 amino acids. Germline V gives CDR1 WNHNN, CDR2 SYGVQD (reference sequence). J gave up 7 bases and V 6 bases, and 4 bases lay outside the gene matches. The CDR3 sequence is CASSPGLANEQFF. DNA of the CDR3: TGCGCCAGCAGCCCGGGACTAGCAAATGAGCAGTTCTTC.

CDR3: CAWSLLLPLAGGTDTQYF. The CDR3 DNA follows: TGTGCCTGGAGTCTTCTGCTCCCTTTAGCGGGAGGCACAGATACGCAGTATTTT. The chain joins TRBV30 to TRBJ2-3; 9 bases match TRBD2. This CDR3 has 18 residues. Trimming took 2 bases from V and 1 from J; bases not matched to a gene: 13. The germline V gene has CDR1 GTSNPN and CDR2 SVGIG (reference sequence).

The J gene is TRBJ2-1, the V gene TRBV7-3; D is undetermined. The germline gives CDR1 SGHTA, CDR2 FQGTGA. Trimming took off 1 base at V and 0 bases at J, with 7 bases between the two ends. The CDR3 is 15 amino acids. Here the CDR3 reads CASSLMRSSYNEQFF. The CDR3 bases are TGTGCCAGCAGCTTAATGCGGAGCTCCTACAATGAGCAGTTCTTC.